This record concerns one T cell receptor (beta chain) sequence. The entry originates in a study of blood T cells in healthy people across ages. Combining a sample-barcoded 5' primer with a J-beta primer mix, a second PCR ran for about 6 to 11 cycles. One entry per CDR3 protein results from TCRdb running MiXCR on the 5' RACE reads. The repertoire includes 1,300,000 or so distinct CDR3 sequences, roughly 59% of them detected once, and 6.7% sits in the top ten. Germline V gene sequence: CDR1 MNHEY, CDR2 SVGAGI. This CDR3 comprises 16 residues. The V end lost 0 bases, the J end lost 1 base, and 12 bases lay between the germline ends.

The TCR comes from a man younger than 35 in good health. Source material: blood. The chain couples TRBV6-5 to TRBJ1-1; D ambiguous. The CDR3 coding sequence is TGTGCCAGCAGTTACTCGAGGCAGCTTCCGAACACTGAAGCTTTCTTT. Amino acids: CASSYSRQLPNTEAFF.